Below, one T cell receptor (delta chain) is given with its context. Antigen unknown. The data originate from a study of Vδ1+ human thymocytes. Study-level findings and limits: Thymic TRG and TRD repertoires appeared highly polyclonal, with Gaussian CDR3 length distributions.

Extracted RNA was reverse transcribed into cDNA. CDR3 amplicons came from multiplex PCR with pooled V-gene forward and constant-region reverse primers. TCRdb reran clone calling via CATT on the multiplex PCR reads. Here the sample spans tens of thousands of delta-chain clones, approximately 30% being singletons. Germline V CDR1 and CDR2: TSWWSYY, QGS. The CDR3 is 18 residues long. V dropped 4 bases and J dropped 2; count of bases not matched to a gene: 15. The receptor comes from a boy in the first two years of life who had congenital heart surgery. The sequencing input was Vdelta1+ gamma-delta thymocytes from the thymus. Subset indicated: FACS-sorted CD3+ TCRalphabeta- TCRVdelta1+ TCRVdelta2- thymocytes. The chain uses TRDV1 and TRDJ1; 8 nucleotides align to TRDD3. The CDR3 is CALGAFQTTGGWTDKLIF. CDR3 nucleotide sequence: TGTGCTCTTGGGGCCTTCCAGACGACTGGGGGGTGGACCGATAAACTCATCTTT.